This T cell receptor beta chain was observed in a study of tumor and adjacent non-tumor tissue in lung cancer. Findings and limits, study-wide: Normal lung showed higher cumulative top 100 clone frequency than tumor.

Germline V gene data show CDR1 as SQVTM and CDR2 as ANQGSEA. The CDR3 covers 15 residues. This sample's RNA came from whole unsorted tissue. Newly diagnosed lung cancer patients had thoracic surgery in China, August–November 2014, without prior chemotherapy. A word on this clonotype: Antigen: not known. Compared with germline, one end of the junction differs, possibly owing to a read error.

A modified ARM-PCR protocol with three rounds of nested PCR amplified TCRbeta. TCRdb called the multiplex PCR reads again in MiXCR, with one record for every CDR3 protein. The sample consists of about 110,000 distinct CDR3 sequences, 60% to 80% of them appearing once. Sequencing input: lung tumor tissue. This rearrangement joins TRBV29-1 to TRBJ1-1; D possibly corresponds to TRBD1 (6 bases). The receptor was isolated from a woman aged 60-75 years with non-small cell lung cancer. CDR3 in DNA: TGTAGCGCCTCGAAAGAACAGGGAGTTAACAATGAAGCTTTCTTT. Translating it yields CSASKEQGVNNEAFF.